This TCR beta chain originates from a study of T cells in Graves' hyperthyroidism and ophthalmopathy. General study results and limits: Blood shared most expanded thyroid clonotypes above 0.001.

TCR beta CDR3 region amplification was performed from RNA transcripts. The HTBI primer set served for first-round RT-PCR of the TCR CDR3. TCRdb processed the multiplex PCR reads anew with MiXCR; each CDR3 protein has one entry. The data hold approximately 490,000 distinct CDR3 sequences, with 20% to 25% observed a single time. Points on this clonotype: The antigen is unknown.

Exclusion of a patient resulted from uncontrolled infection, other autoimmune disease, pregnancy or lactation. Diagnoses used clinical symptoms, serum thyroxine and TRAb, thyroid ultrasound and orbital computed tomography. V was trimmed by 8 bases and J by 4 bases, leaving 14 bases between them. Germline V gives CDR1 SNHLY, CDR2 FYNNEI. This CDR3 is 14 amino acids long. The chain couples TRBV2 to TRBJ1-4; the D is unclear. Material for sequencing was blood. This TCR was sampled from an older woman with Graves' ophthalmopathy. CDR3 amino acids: CASRTAVFNEKLFF. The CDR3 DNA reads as TGTGCCAGCCGGACGGCCGTCTTTAATGAAAAACTGTTTTTT.